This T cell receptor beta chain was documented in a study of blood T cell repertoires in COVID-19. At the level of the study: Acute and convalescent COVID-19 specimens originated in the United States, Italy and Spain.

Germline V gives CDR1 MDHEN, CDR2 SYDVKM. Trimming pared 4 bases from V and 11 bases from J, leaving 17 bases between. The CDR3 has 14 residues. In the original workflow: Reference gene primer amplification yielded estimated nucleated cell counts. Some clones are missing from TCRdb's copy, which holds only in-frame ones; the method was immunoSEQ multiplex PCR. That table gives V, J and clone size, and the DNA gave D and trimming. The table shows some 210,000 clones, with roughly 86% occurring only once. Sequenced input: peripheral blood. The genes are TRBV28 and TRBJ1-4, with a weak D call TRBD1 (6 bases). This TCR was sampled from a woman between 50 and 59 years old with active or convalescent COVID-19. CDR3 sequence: CASSSRTVGIKLFF. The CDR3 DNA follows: TGTGCCAGCAGTTCACGGACAGTGGGGATCAAACTGTTTTTT.